The source of this T cell receptor (beta chain) is a study of T cells in Graves' hyperthyroidism and ophthalmopathy (dated by TCRdb to about 2019). In terms of the full investigation: Peripheral blood was collected at initial diagnosis, before any treatment. To identify distinguishing TCR V-J signatures, a discovery cohort of around 100 patients was used, comprising some 45 with Graves' ophthalmopathy and around 60 with stable Graves' hyperthyroidism. Prospective prediction of ophthalmopathy was tested in an independent validation cohort of fewer than 20 hyperthyroidism patients and approximately 17 patients who later progressed to ophthalmopathy. The approximately 97 discovery patients were randomly divided into training and test sets at a 7:3 ratio. In addition, the study compared T-cell repertoires in thyroid tissue and in blood from 6 or 7 Graves' hyperthyroidism patients. After blood sampling, hyperthyroidism patients were treated with methimazole at a starting dose of 30 mg daily, and ophthalmopathy patients were treated with high-dose intravenous methylprednisolone. The paper reports TCR Vbeta CDR3 sequencing of fewer than 150 peripheral blood samples: approximately 41 ophthalmopathy, under 80 hyperthyroidism and approximately 17 progressor patients. Paper-wide results and their limitations: In validation, the model predicted progression to ophthalmopathy with about 71% sensitivity and around 72% specificity, a median of about 6.7 months before onset. A 13 V-J signature model separated ophthalmopathy from stable hyperthyroidism, with around 91% sensitivity and 81.08% specificity in cross-validation and 80%/75% in testing. No statistical method was used to fix the sample size in advance, and group allocation was not hidden from the investigators. Most expanded thyroid clonotypes (frequency above 0.001) were also found in blood, which suggests that blood repertoires may mirror thyroid immune responses.

A note on this clonotype: This clone's antigen is unknown. Base quality data are lacking; no much larger clone is found one base away.

In the ophthalmopathy patients, disease was moderately to severely active, with a Clinical Activity Score of 3 or more, a NOSPECS grade of 4 or more, and a duration of less than 3 months. Patients with uncontrolled infections, other autoimmune diseases, pregnancy or lactation were excluded. Diagnoses relied on clinical symptoms, serum thyroxine and TRAb, thyroid ultrasound and orbital computed tomography. PBMCs were isolated from about 9 ml of fresh peripheral blood by Ficoll-Paque density gradient centrifugation. Total RNA was extracted using Trizol reagent, and RNA quality was assessed on an Agilent 2100 Bioanalyzer. Amplification of TCR beta CDR3 regions was carried out from RNA transcripts. A first-round RT-PCR of the TCR CDR3 used the HTBI primer set with the Qiagen OneStep RT-PCR kit. Libraries were constructed in a second round of multiplex PCR, after which size selection and purification were carried out. Libraries were sequenced paired-end with 100 bp reads on an Illumina HiSeq2000. In the paper's pipeline: Raw data were processed with SOAPnuke, discarding reads with adapters, uncalled bases, mean Phred below 15, or no exact constant-primer or identifier match. COPE v1.2.5 was used to merge the high-quality paired reads, and each unique nucleotide sequence was defined as a clonotype. MiTCR v1.1 was used to align clonotypes to the IMGT TRBV, TRBD and TRBJ reference segments. Analysis was restricted to V-J combinations with a frequency above 0.0001, which covered roughly 99% of repertoires. A TCS score was defined as the ratio between F50 (clonal expansion) and ExV (chaos), using BLOSUM62-based TCRdist between CDR3 peptides within each V-J. Welch's t-statistics and random forest reduced just over 500 V-J features to roughly 13, which were used in a naive Bayes classifier (R e1071). The public reads were run again by TCRdb, first through fastp at Q25 and then through MiXCR, and only productive beta chains were kept. Rows merge per CDR3 protein into single entries with the most common DNA and genes. The V and J calls come from TCRdb's annotation, not from the publication. For this sample the table gives about 600,000 distinct CDR3 sequences, of which 16% were detected only once. The ten most abundant clones make up less than 3.5% of the sample.

CDR1 and CDR2 were assigned from the germline V gene as MDHEN and SYDVKM. V loses 4 bases, J loses 0 bases, and the germline ends lie 18 bases apart. Its CDR3 holds 17 amino acids, cysteine through phenylalanine. The CDR3 DNA has 51 bases and is translated from base 1. This TCR came from a woman aged 40 to 55 with Graves' ophthalmopathy. The specimen was blood. The sequence is built from TRBV28 and TRBJ2-5; possibly the D gene is TRBD2, per 5 matching bases. The DNA sequence follows: TGTGCCAGCAGTTCAAGGAGACGGGGAACGTACCAAGAGACCCAGTACTTC. Its translation reads: CASSSRRRGTYQETQYF.